The source of this T cell receptor (beta chain) is a study of blood T cell repertoires in COVID-19. At the level of the study: Samples taken during acute and convalescent COVID-19 were collected in the United States, Italy and Spain. The cDNA or gDNA used as material had been derived from T cells, B-cell-depleted T cells, or PBMCs.

From germline, CDR1 is SNHLY and CDR2 FYNNEI. Trimming removed 4 bases from V and 4 bases from J, with 13 bases in between. This CDR3 is built from 14 residues. In the study's own analysis: Estimates of nucleated cell counts were drawn from the amplification of reference gene primers. The protocol was immunoSEQ multiplex PCR, while the TCRdb copy is restricted to in-frame clones and leaves out a portion. Clonal size and the V and J genes are those of that table, whereas D and trimming came from the DNA. The sample holds some 180,000 clones, 87% seen once. What was sequenced was peripheral blood. The TCR sequence derives from a man aged 60-69 years with active or convalescent COVID-19. The chain carries TRBV2 and TRBJ1-1; D call uncertain. The CDR3 bases are TGTGCCAGCAGTGTCGGAGGGCTATCCACTGAAGCTTTCTTT. Translation: CASSVGGLSTEAFF.